This section outlines one T cell receptor beta chain sequence together with its context. The entry originates in a study of T cells expressing NK-cell markers. TCRdb reprocessed the 5' RACE reads, with one entry per CDR3 protein and no DNA. The sample table includes 400,000 to 450,000 distinct CDR3 sequences. This CDR3 has 14 amino acids. Per germline, CDR1 KGHDR and CDR2 SFDVKD. The chain combines TRBV24-1 with TRBJ2-5; TCRdb outputs TRBD1, but without DNA this stays unchecked. The material sequenced was blood T cells: a sorted CD56 or NKG2C T cell subset, CD4+ or CD8+ T cells, or bulk PBMC T cells (not recorded which). This receptor was taken from a woman between 18 and 75 years old in good health. The chain's CDR3 is CATSDTGTGETQYF.